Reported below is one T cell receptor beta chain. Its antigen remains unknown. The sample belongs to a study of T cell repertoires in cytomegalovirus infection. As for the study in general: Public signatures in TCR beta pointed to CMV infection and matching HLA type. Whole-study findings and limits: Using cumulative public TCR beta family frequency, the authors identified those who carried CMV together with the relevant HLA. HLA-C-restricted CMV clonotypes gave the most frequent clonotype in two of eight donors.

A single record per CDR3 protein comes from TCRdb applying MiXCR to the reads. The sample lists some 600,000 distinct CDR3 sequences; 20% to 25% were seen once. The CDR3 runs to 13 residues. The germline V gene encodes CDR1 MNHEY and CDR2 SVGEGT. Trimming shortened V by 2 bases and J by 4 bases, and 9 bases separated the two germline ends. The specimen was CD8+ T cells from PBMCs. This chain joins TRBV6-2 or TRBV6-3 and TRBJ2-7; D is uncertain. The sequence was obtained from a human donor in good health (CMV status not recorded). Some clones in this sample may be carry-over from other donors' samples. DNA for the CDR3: TGTGCCAGCAGTTACGAAGTCGGATACGAGCAGTACGTC. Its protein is CASSYEVGYEQYV.